This T cell receptor beta chain was documented in a study of CD8+CD57+ T cells in acquired aplastic anemia. In germline, CDR1 is SGHVS, CDR2 FNYEAQ. The germline V and J ends were trimmed by 5 bases and 0 bases, with 11 bases remaining between them. The CDR3 loop spans 14 amino acids. Genomic DNA templated the TCR beta VDJ and CDR3 profiling. TCRdb recomputed calls from the reads with MiXCR, one row per CDR3 protein. The table has a few hundred thousand distinct CDR3 sequences, 61% seen once; the top ten hold approximately 32%. The V and J genes are TRBV7-6 and TRBJ2-7; D unresolved. Sequences were obtained from sorted CD4+, CD8+, or CD8+CD57+ T cells (not recorded which) from PBMCs. This TCR was recovered from a human donor in good health. CDR3 sequence: CASSPRTGSYEQYF. CDR3 nucleotide sequence: TGTGCCAGCAGCCCGAGGACGGGCTCCTACGAGCAGTACTTC.